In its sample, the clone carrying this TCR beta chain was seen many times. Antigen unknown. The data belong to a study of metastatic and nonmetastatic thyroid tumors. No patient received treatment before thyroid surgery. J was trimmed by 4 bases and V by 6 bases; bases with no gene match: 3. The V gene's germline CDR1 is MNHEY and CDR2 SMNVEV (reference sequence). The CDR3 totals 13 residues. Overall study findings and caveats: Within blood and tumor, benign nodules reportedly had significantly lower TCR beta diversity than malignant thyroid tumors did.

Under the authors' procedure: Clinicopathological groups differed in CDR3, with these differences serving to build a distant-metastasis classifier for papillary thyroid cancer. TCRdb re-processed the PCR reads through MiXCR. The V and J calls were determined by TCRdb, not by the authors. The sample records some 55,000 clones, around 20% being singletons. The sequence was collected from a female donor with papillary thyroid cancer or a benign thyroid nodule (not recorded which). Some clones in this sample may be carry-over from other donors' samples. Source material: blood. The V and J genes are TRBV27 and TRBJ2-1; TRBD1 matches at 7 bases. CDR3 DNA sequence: TGTGCCAGCAGACAGGGGCCTTACAATGAGCAGTTCTTC. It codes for CASRQGPYNEQFF.